The present entry profiles one TCR beta chain with its context. This sample is part of a study of control samples from healthy donors and cancer patients. Germline V gene sequence: CDR1 SGHRS, CDR2 YFSETQ. J was trimmed by 8 bases and V by 5 bases; bases with no gene match: 9. The CDR3 consists of 14 residues. TCRdb keeps only in-frame clones here, not all; method: immunoSEQ multiplex PCR. The profile shows 150,000 to 200,000 clones, over 80% of them singletons. The rearrangement joins TRBV5-1 to TRBJ2-1; 8 bases match TRBD1. Sample: blood. The clonotype comes from a man between 18 and 35 years old in good health. CDR3 sequence reads: CASSSTGGGDEQFF. CDR3 coding DNA: TGCGCCAGCAGTTCTACAGGGGGTGGCGATGAGCAGTTCTTC.